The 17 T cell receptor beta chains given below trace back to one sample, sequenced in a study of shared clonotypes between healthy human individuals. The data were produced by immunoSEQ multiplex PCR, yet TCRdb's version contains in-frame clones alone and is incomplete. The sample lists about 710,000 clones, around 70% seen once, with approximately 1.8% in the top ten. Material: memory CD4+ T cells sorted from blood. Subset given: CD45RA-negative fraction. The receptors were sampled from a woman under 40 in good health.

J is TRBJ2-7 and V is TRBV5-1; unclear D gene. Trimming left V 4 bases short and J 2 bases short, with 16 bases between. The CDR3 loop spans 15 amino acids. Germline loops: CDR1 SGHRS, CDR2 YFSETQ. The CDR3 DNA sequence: TGCGCCAGCAGCACCCCCCGATCCGGAGCCTACGAGCAGTACTTC. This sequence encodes CASSTPRSGAYEQYF.

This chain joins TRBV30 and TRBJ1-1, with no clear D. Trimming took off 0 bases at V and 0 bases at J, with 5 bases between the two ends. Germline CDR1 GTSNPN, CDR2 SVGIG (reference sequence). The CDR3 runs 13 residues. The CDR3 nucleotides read TGTGCCTGGAGTGTAGCGATGAACACTGAAGCTTTCTTT. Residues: CAWSVAMNTEAFF. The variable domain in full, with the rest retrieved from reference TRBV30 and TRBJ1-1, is SQTIHQWPATLVQPVGSPLSLECTVEGTSNPNLYWYRQAAGRGLQLLFYSVGIGQISSEVPQNLSASRPQDRQFILSSKKLLLSDSGFYLCAWSVAMNTEAFFGQGTRLTVV.

CDR3: CASARDSLQGYEQYF. Here the CDR3 DNA reads TGTGCCAGCGCCCGGGACAGCCTCCAAGGCTACGAGCAGTACTTC. The rearrangement uses TRBV6-1 and TRBJ2-7, with 7 bases identical to TRBD1. The CDR3 loop spans 15 amino acids. Germline lookup yields CDR1 MNHNS and CDR2 SASEGT. V was clipped by 8 bases and J by 3 bases; unmatched bases: 13.

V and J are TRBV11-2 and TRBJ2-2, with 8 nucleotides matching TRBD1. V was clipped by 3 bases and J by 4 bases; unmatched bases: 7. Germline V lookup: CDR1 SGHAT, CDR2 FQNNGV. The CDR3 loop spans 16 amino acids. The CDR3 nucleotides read TGTGCCAGCAGCTTCAGGCAGGGGGCAGCCACCGGGGAGCTGTTTTTT. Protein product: CASSFRQGAATGELFF. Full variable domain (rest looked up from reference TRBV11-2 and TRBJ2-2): EAGVAQSPRYKIIEKRQSVAFWCNPISGHATLYWYQQILGQGPKLLIQFQNNGVVDDSQLPKDRFSAERLKGVDSTLKIQPAKLEDSAVYLCASSFRQGAATGELFFGEGSRLTVL.

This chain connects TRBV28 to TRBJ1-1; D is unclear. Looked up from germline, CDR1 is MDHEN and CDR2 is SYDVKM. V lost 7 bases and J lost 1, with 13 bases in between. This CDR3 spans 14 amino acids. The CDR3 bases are TGTGCCAGCACCACGAGAACGGGGAACACTGAAGCTTTCTTT. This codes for CASTTRTGNTEAFF.

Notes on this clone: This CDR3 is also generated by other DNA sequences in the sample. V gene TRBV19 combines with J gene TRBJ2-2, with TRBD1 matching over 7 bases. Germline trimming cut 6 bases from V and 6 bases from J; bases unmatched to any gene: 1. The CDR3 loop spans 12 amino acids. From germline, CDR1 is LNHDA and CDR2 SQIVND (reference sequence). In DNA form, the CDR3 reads TGTGCCAGTAGACAGGGGCCCGGGGAGCTGTTTTTT. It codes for CASRQGPGELFF.

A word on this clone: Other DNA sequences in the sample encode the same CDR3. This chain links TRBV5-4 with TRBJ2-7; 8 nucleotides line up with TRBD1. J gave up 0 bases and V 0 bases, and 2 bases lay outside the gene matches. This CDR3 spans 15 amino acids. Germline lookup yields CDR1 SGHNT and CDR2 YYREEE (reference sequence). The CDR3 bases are TGTGCCAGCAGCTTGGATGGGACAGGCTCCTACGAGCAGTACTTC. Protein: CASSLDGTGSYEQYF.

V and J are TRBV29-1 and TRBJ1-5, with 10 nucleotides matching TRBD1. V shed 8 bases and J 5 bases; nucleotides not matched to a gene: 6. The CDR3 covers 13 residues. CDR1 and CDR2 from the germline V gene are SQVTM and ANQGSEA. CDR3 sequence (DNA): TGCAGCCGGAGGGACAGGGGAGATCAGCCCCAGCATTTT. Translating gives CSRRDRGDQPQHF. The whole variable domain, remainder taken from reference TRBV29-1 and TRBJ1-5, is SAVISQKPSRDICQRGTSLTIQCQVDSQVTMMFWYRQQPGQSLTLIATANQGSEATYESGFVIDKFPISRPNLTFSTLTVSNMSPEDSSIYLCSRRDRGDQPQHFGDGTRLSIL.

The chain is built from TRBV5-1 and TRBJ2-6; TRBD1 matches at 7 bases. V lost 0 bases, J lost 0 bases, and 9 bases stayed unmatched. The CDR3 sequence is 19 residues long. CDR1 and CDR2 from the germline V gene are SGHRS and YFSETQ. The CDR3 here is CASSLATWGQNSGANVLTF. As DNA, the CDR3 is TGCGCCAGCAGCTTGGCCACTTGGGGACAGAACTCTGGGGCCAACGTCCTGACTTTC.

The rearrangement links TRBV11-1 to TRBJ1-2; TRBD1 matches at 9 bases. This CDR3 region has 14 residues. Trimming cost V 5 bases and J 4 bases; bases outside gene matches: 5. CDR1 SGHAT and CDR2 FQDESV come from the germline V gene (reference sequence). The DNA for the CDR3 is TGTGCCAGCAGCCCGGGACAGGGACTCTATGGCTACACCTTC. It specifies CASSPGQGLYGYTF.

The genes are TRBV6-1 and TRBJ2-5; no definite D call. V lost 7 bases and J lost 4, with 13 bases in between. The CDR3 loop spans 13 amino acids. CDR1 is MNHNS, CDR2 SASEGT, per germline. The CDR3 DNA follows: TGTGCCAGCAAAACCGGTGGGGTAGAGACCCAGTACTTC. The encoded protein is CASKTGGVETQYF.

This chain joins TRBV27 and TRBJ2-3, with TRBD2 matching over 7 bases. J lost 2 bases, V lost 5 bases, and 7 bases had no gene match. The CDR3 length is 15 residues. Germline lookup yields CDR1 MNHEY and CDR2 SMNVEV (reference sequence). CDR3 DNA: TGTGCCAGCAGTCGGATCGGGACTATCACAGATACGCAGTATTTT. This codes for CASSRIGTITDTQYF.

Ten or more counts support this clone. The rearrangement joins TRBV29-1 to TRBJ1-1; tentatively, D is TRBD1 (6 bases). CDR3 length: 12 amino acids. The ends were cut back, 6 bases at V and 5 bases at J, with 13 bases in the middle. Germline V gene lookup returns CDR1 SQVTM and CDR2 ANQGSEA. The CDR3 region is CSVDTGFTEAFF. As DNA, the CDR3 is TGCAGCGTAGATACAGGGTTTACTGAAGCTTTCTTT.

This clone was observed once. CDR3 amino acids: CASSTSLSEQFF. DNA of the CDR3: TGTGCCAGCTCGACTAGCCTGAGTGAGCAGTTCTTC. This chain joins TRBV18 and TRBJ2-1; TRBD2 matches at 7 bases. The CDR3 extends over 12 amino acids. J lost 9 bases, V lost 6 bases, and 5 bases had no gene match. The V gene's germline CDR1 is KGHSH and CDR2 LQKENI.

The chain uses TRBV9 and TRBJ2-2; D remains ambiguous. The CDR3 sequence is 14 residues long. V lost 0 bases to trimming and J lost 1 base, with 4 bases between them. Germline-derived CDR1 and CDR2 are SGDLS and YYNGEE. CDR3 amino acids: CASSVALNTGELFF. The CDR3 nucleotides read TGTGCCAGCAGCGTAGCGTTGAACACCGGGGAGCTGTTTTTT.

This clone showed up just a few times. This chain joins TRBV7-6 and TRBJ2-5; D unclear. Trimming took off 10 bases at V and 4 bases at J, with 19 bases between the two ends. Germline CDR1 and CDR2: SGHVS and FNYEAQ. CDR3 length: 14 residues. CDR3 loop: CATSYSFISETQYF. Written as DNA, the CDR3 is TGTGCCACCTCCTATTCGTTCATTTCAGAGACCCAGTACTTC.

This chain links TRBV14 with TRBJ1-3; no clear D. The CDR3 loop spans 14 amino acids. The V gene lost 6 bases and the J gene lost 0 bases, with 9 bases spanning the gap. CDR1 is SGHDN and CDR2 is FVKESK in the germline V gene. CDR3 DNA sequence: TGTGCCAGCAGTCGGGCTATCTCTGGAAACACCATATATTTT. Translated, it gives CASSRAISGNTIYF.